This TCR beta chain was retrieved from a study of read filtering for tumor transcriptome and immune sequencing. At least ten counts were recorded for this clonotype. The library was built from roughly 400 ng RNA with molecular barcoded adaptors for alpha/delta and beta/gamma chains. Each CDR3 protein is one row after TCRdb ran MiXCR on the reads. The data contain around 130,000 distinct CDR3 sequences, about 13% of them singletons. V lost 3 bases and J lost 5, with 11 bases in between. This CDR3 comprises 13 residues. The chain couples TRBV12-3 or TRBV12-4 to TRBJ2-7; no firm D call. Sequencing was carried out using a population of CD138-negative cells sorted from bone marrow. The TCR sequence derives from a donor over 35 with multiple myeloma. The CDR3 loop is CASSFWLENEQYF. DNA of the CDR3: TGTGCCAGCAGTTTCTGGCTAGAAAACGAGCAGTACTTC.